The clone carrying this T cell receptor beta chain counts as medium-sized. This entry belongs to a study of circulating CD8 cells and anti-PD-1 response in melanoma. Live CD3+CD8+TCRalphabeta+ cells were sorted into four subsets by PD-1 and/or TIGIT. Germline CDR1 is LGHNT and CDR2 is FRNRAP. The V and J ends lost 8 bases and 5 bases respectively, with 8 bases between them. CDR3 length equals 11 residues. Using approximately 15 ng of total RNA, TCR libraries were made with the QIAseq Immune Repertoire TCR panel. Via MiXCR, TCRdb re-called the reads, giving one row per CDR3 protein. The repertoire holds about 530 distinct CDR3 sequences, roughly 7.9% seen once, with 39% in the top ten.

This chain links TRBV12-5 with TRBJ2-3; D ambiguous. This material consisted of CD8+ T cells from PBMCs, taken at baseline or after one month of anti-PD-1 therapy (not recorded which). The receptor comes from a human donor with melanoma. CDR3 DNA sequence: TGTGCTAGTTGGGATGGAGATACGCAGTATTTT. It specifies CASWDGDTQYF.